The clone carrying this T cell receptor beta chain showed up just a few times. Per the germline V gene, CDR1 is SGHTA and CDR2 is FQGTGA. The V segment lost 2 bases and the J segment 6 bases; nucleotides outside the gene matches: 4. This CDR3 is built from 15 residues. Via MiXCR, TCRdb re-called the 5' RACE reads, giving one row per CDR3 protein. In the table there are some 400,000 distinct CDR3 sequences, around a sixth of which are singletons. The record originates from a study of T cells after yellow fever vaccination. Study at large: It was SMART-Seq v4 Ultra Low Input that prepared the fractions with low cell numbers.

The sequenced sample was PBMCs, obtained before the yellow fever booster vaccination. The chain uses TRBV7-3 and TRBJ2-1; 10 bases are shared with TRBD1. The TCR was taken from a man aged 18 to 29 who received the YFV17D yellow fever vaccine. CDR3 residues: CASSLSGQGGNEQFF. The CDR3 nucleotides are TGTGCCAGCAGCTTATCCGGACAGGGGGGCAATGAGCAGTTCTTC.